These 10 T cell receptor beta chains share one sample of origin, sequenced in a study of cytomegalovirus exposure and HLA in healthy donors. Primers for the PCR totalled 60 Vbeta and 13 Jbeta. The assay was immunoSEQ multiplex PCR, and TCRdb's table has in-frame clones only and misses some. The sample shows 150,000 to 200,000 clones, 65% to 80% of them seen only once. Source material: PBMCs. Receptors were obtained from a woman aged 40 to 50 in good health and CMV-seronegative.

This chain uses TRBV27 with TRBJ2-7; D perhaps matches TRBD1 (7 bases). CDR1 is MNHEY and CDR2 is SMNVEV in the germline V gene (reference sequence). CDR3 length: 13 residues. Trimming left V 7 bases short and J 2 bases short, with 12 bases between. The CDR3 DNA follows: TGTGCCAGCAAATCAGGGGGGACCTACGAGCAGTACTTC. Its protein is CASKSGGTYEQYF.

The chain employs TRBV7-2 and TRBJ2-3; D is unclear. V shed 4 bases and J shed 2 bases, with 7 bases lying between them. The CDR3 has 13 amino acids. The germline CDR1 and CDR2 sequences are SGHTA and FQGNSA. CDR3 protein: CASSSYPTDTQYF. In DNA form, the CDR3 reads TGTGCCAGCAGCTCCTACCCCACAGATACGCAGTATTTT. The full variable domain, rest sourced from reference TRBV7-2 and TRBJ2-3, is GAGVSQSPSNKVTEKGKDVELRCDPISGHTALYWYRQSLGQGLEFLIYFQGNSAPDKSGLPSDRFSAERTGGSVSTLTIQRTQQEDSAVYLCASSSYPTDTQYFGPGTRLTVL.

V and J are TRBV20-1 and TRBJ2-7, with D possibly being TRBD1 (5 bases). Germline V gives CDR1 DFQATT, CDR2 SNEGSKA (reference sequence). The CDR3 has 11 residues. Trimming took off 5 bases at V and 2 bases at J, with 7 bases between the two ends. CDR3 DNA sequence: TGCAGTGCTCGACAGACCTACGAGCAGTACTTC. This encodes CSARQTYEQYF.

V gene TRBV2 combines with J gene TRBJ2-1; 11 bases line up with TRBD2. The ends lost 5 bases at V and 9 bases at J; junction bases unmatched: 9. Looked up from germline, CDR1 is SNHLY and CDR2 is FYNNEI. The CDR3 contains 15 residues. The CDR3 is CASSPLAGGNGEQFF. The CDR3, as DNA: TGTGCCAGCAGTCCCCTAGCGGGAGGTAACGGTGAGCAGTTCTTC. Full variable domain (rest looked up from reference TRBV2 and TRBJ2-1): EPEVTQTPSHQVTQMGQEVILRCVPISNHLYFYWYRQILGQKVEFLVSFYNNEISEKSEIFDDQFSVERPDGSNFTLKIRSTKLEDSAMYFCASSPLAGGNGEQFFGPGTRLTVL.

The chain uses TRBV11-2 and TRBJ2-1, with TRBD1 identical over 7 bases. Looked up from germline, CDR1 is SGHAT and CDR2 is FQNNGV. This CDR3 region has 16 residues. Germline trimming cut 0 bases from V and 7 bases from J; bases unmatched to any gene: 9. The CDR3: CASSLDPGQPRNEQFF. As DNA, the CDR3 is TGTGCCAGCAGCTTAGACCCGGGACAGCCGAGGAATGAGCAGTTCTTC.

This chain uses TRBV7-3 with TRBJ2-3; D not certain. Germline CDR1 and CDR2: SGHTA and FQGTGA. The CDR3 extends over 12 amino acids. With 2 bases removed from V and 4 bases from J, the gap between germline ends came to 4 bases. The CDR3 reads CASSLGPDTQYF. Written as DNA, the CDR3 is TGTGCCAGCAGCTTAGGGCCAGATACGCAGTATTTT.

V gene TRBV14 combines with J gene TRBJ2-7; TRBD1 is a possible D gene (6 bases). V lost 0 bases to trimming and J lost 3 bases, with 15 bases between them. The germline gives CDR1 SGHDN, CDR2 FVKESK. This CDR3 is 16 amino acids long. The CDR3 DNA reads TGTGCCAGCAGCCAAGATGATAGCAGGGGCCTCTACGAGCAGTACGTC. It is translated as CASSQDDSRGLYEQYV.

This chain links TRBV7-2 with TRBJ2-1; 9 bases agree with TRBD1. The junction had 3 bases not matched to a gene; V was cut back by 5 bases and J by 1 base. This CDR3 has 15 residues. The V gene's germline CDR1 is SGHTA and CDR2 FQGNSA. DNA for the CDR3: TGTGCCAGCAGCACCGGGACAGGGTCCTACAATGAGCAGTTCTTC. Its translation: CASSTGTGSYNEQFF.

This chain's CDR3 is CASSLLATNEQFF. The CDR3 coding sequence is TGTGCCAGCAGCCTATTAGCGACAAATGAGCAGTTCTTC. This chain links TRBV11-3 with TRBJ2-1, with D perhaps matching TRBD2 (5 bases). Germline assignment: CDR1 SGHNT and CDR2 YENEEA. V was cut by 5 bases and J by 7 bases, with 12 bases left in between. The length of the CDR3 is 13 residues.

V usage is TRBV5-1 and J usage is TRBJ2-3, with 7 bases identical to TRBD2. Trimming cost V 0 bases and J 4 bases; bases outside gene matches: 2. The CDR3 sequence is 14 residues long. Germline CDR1 reads SGHRS; CDR2 reads YFSETQ. CDR3 coding DNA: TGCGCCAGCAGCTTGGGGGCGGGGGCAGATACGCAGTATTTT. This codes for CASSLGAGADTQYF.